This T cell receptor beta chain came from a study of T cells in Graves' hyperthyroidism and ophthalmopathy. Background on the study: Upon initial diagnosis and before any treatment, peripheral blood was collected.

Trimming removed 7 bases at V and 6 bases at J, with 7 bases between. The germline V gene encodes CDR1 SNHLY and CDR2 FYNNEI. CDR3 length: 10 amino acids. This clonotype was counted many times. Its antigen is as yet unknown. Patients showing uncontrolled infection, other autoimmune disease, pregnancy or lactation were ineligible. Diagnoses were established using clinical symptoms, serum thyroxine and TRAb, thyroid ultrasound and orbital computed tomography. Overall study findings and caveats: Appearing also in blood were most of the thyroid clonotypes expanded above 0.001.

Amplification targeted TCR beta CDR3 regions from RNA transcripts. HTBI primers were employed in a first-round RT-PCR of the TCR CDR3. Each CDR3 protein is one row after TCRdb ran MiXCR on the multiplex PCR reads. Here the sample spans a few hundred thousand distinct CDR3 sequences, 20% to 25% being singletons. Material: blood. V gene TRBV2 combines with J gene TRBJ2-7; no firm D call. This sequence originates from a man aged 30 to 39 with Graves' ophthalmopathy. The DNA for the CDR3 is TGTGCCAGCAATGGTCTCGAGCAGTACTTC. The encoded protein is CASNGLEQYF.